The 27 T cell receptor beta chains presented below share a single source sample, sequenced in a study of cytomegalovirus exposure and HLA in healthy donors. Vbeta (60) and Jbeta (13) primers were used in the PCR. Clones were read by immunoSEQ multiplex PCR, and TCRdb kept only the in-frame ones, dropping some. The sample yields under 200,000 clones, roughly 82% seen once. The sample consisted of PBMCs. The receptor source for this set is a woman aged 50 to 65 in good health and CMV-seronegative.

J is TRBJ2-7 and V is TRBV7-2, with TRBD2 matching 13 bases. Trimming cost V 0 bases and J 4 bases; bases outside gene matches: 3. From germline, CDR1 is SGHTA and CDR2 FQGNSA. This CDR3 has 16 amino acids. DNA of the CDR3: TGTGCCAGCAGCTTAGCCGGGACTAGCGGGAATTACGAGCAGTACTTC. It is translated as CASSLAGTSGNYEQYF.

Of note for this clone: Its ends do not fully match the called genes, so a read error is possible. This chain uses TRBV7-9 with TRBJ2-1, with 10 bases aligning to TRBD1. In germline, CDR1 is SEHNR, CDR2 FQNEAQ (reference sequence). CDR3 length equals 15 residues. CDR3 protein: CSSREGDRGKNEQFF. CDR3 bases: TGTTCCAGCAGGGAGGGGGACAGGGGAAAAAATGAGCAGTTCTTC.

This rearrangement joins TRBV11-3 to TRBJ1-6, with D uncertain. Looked up from germline, CDR1 is SGHNT and CDR2 is YENEEA. The CDR3 runs to 13 residues. Trimming left V 1 base short and J 10 bases short, with 8 bases between. The CDR3 region is CASSLVADSPLHF. CDR3 bases: TGTGCCAGCAGCTTAGTAGCAGACTCACCCCTCCACTTT.

The rearrangement links TRBV11-2 to TRBJ2-2, with 10 bases identical to TRBD1. The germline gives CDR1 SGHAT, CDR2 FQNNGV. J lost 4 bases, V lost 8 bases, and 7 bases had no gene match. This CDR3 spans 15 amino acids. CDR3 protein: CASGGRQGATGELFF. CDR3 sequence (DNA): TGTGCCAGCGGAGGACGACAGGGGGCCACCGGGGAGCTGTTTTTT.

For the CDR3, the DNA is TGTGCCAGCAGTAACCTAGCGGAGGCGACCGGGGAGCTGTTTTTT. The encoded protein is CASSNLAEATGELFF. V and J are TRBV28 and TRBJ2-2; 7 positions match TRBD2. Trimming at V came to 5 bases and at J to 5 bases, leaving 8 bases not matched to a gene. The CDR3 length is 15 residues. Germline lookup yields CDR1 MDHEN and CDR2 SYDVKM.

The genes are TRBV4-1 and TRBJ2-5; 7 nucleotides match TRBD2. The J call is uncertain, as TRBJ2-7 better fits the DNA end. The CDR3 runs to 15 residues. Germline values: CDR1 MGHRA, CDR2 YSYEKL. CDR3 sequence (DNA): TGCGCCAGCAGCCAGGGGGACTACGCCTCCTACGAGCAGTACTTC. It codes for CASSQGDYASYEQYF.

Remarks on this clone: Lacking the conserved final phenylalanine or tryptophan, this CDR3 likely reflects a read error. No DNA is shown, since the ends of the CDR3 on it are uncertain; the CDR3 is the one TCRdb lists. The CDR3 reads CASSEQYGEGGKRI. The genes are TRBV6-1 and TRBJ2-4; TRBD2 is the table's D call, not checked against the DNA. Germline V gene data show CDR1 as MNHNS and CDR2 as SASEGT. Ends included, the CDR3 has 14 residues.

This chain joins TRBV19 and TRBJ2-5; 9 bases align to TRBD2. Germline values: CDR1 LNHDA, CDR2 SQIVND (reference sequence). The CDR3 totals 14 residues. With V trimmed by 4 bases and J by 4 bases, 4 bases remained unmatched. The CDR3 spells CASSSSGRGETQYF. DNA for the CDR3: TGTGCCAGTAGTAGTAGCGGGAGAGGAGAGACCCAGTACTTC.

The chain recombines TRBV28 with TRBJ1-2, with TRBD1 matching over 9 bases. Germline V gene sequence: CDR1 MDHEN, CDR2 SYDVKM. The CDR3 covers 14 residues. V trimming: 6 bases; J trimming: 5 bases; junction bases outside the gene matches: 7. In DNA form, the CDR3 reads TGTGCCAGCAGAAACAGGGGGCGGGGGTATGGCTACACCTTC. Translation gives CASRNRGRGYGYTF.

The rearrangement links TRBV10-1 to TRBJ1-3; possibly TRBD1 for D (6 bases). The CDR3 consists of 14 residues. Germline lookup yields CDR1 WNHNN and CDR2 SYGVQD (reference sequence). With 9 bases removed from V and 4 bases from J, the gap between germline ends came to 16 bases. The chain's CDR3 is CASLIQGIGNTIYF. In DNA form, the CDR3 reads TGCGCCAGTCTCATACAGGGTATCGGAAACACCATATATTTT.

This clone showed up just a few times. V usage is TRBV5-1 and J usage is TRBJ1-3; D ambiguous. The V end lost 0 bases, the J end lost 4 bases, and 11 bases lay between the germline ends. Germline values: CDR1 SGHRS, CDR2 YFSETQ. The CDR3 has 15 amino acids. The DNA of the CDR3 is TGCGCCAGCAGCTTGGCCTTGGGAGTCGGAAACACCATATATTTT. Its translation: CASSLALGVGNTIYF.

The genes are TRBV10-2 and TRBJ2-1, with 9 bases identical to TRBD1. CDR3 length: 15 residues. V lost 0 bases and J lost 3; bases outside the gene matches: 0. CDR1 is WSHSY, CDR2 SAAADI, per germline. The CDR3, as DNA: TGCGCCAGCAGTGAGTCGACAGGGGGCTACAATGAGCAGTTCTTC. Protein sequence: CASSESTGGYNEQFF.

The chain recombines TRBV21-1 with TRBJ1-1; the D call TRBD1 from the table was never checked on the DNA. TRBV21-1 has pseudogene status. There are 21 residues in the CDR3. The CDR3 reads CASSKIVLWVGHCPVRTEAFF. The CDR3 DNA reads TGTGCCAGCAGCAAAATCGTGTTATGGGTGGGACATTGTCCAGTTCGCACTGAAGCTTTCTTT.

The chain links TRBV7-2 to TRBJ2-2; D possibly corresponds to TRBD2 (5 bases). V gave up 5 bases and J gave up 5 bases, with 12 bases separating them. The CDR3 runs to 14 residues. Per germline, CDR1 SGHTA and CDR2 FQGNSA. This chain's CDR3 is CASSLDRGTGELFF. The CDR3 DNA is TGTGCCAGCAGCCTAGATCGAGGGACCGGGGAGCTGTTTTTT.

The rearrangement joins TRBV14 to TRBJ2-5; 11 bases line up with TRBD1. Germline values: CDR1 SGHDN, CDR2 FVKESK. The CDR3 runs 15 residues. V was pared by 2 bases and J by 5 bases, with 4 bases of the junction left unmatched. CDR3: CASSQLGDRGETQYF. Here the CDR3 DNA reads TGTGCCAGCAGCCAACTGGGGGACAGGGGGGAGACCCAGTACTTC.

The chain links TRBV6-6 to TRBJ2-5, with 9 bases aligning to TRBD1. J lost 4 bases, V lost 0 bases, and 0 bases had no gene match. Germline V gives CDR1 MNHNY, CDR2 SVGAGI (reference sequence). This CDR3 spans 14 amino acids. CDR3 protein: CASSYSDRGETQYF. CDR3 DNA sequence: TGTGCCAGCAGTTACTCGGACAGGGGAGAGACCCAGTACTTC.

The chain links TRBV7-9 to TRBJ2-5; TRBD2 matches 7 bases. The CDR3 totals 18 residues. Germline assignment: CDR1 SEHNR and CDR2 FQNEAQ (reference sequence). V was clipped by 5 bases and J by 4 bases; unmatched bases: 19. The CDR3 DNA reads as TGTGCCAGCAGCCCAAGCGGGATGTACCCCCGGGTGGTAGAGACCCAGTACTTC. It codes for CASSPSGMYPRVVETQYF.

This rearrangement joins TRBV19 to TRBJ2-1; D is possibly TRBD2 (5 bases). V lost 1 base to trimming and J lost 1 base, with 8 bases between them. The CDR3 runs to 15 residues. Germline loops: CDR1 LNHDA, CDR2 SQIVND (reference sequence). This CDR3 reads CASSIAPGSYNEQFF. DNA of the CDR3: TGTGCCAGTAGTATAGCACCGGGGTCCTACAATGAGCAGTTCTTC.

CDR3 coding DNA: TGTGCCAGCAGACCCCCCGGGACTAGTCCCTACGAGCAGTACTTC. This sequence encodes CASRPPGTSPYEQYF. This chain uses TRBV5-8 with TRBJ2-7, with 8 bases matching TRBD2. The CDR3 is 15 amino acids. Per germline, CDR1 SGHTS and CDR2 YDEGEE. V was pared by 5 bases and J by 2 bases, with 9 bases of the junction left unmatched.

The chain couples TRBV28 to TRBJ2-3; tentative D call: TRBD1 (5 bases). Germline V gene sequence: CDR1 MDHEN, CDR2 SYDVKM. The germline V and J ends were trimmed by 3 bases and 2 bases, with 6 bases remaining between them. This CDR3 is built from 13 residues. As DNA, the CDR3 is TGTGCCAGCAGTTTGGGGCCCACAGATACGCAGTATTTT. Protein: CASSLGPTDTQYF.

On this clone itself: Other DNA sequences from this sample encode an identical CDR3 as well. The chain recombines TRBV6-1 with TRBJ1-5; D is possibly TRBD1 (6 bases). The CDR3 runs 14 residues. Trimming removed 10 bases from V and 7 bases from J, with 20 bases in between. Per the germline V gene, CDR1 is MNHNS and CDR2 is SASEGT. The CDR3 is CAISMEQGPQPQHF. DNA for the CDR3: TGTGCCATATCAATGGAACAGGGACCACAGCCCCAGCATTTT.

This chain uses TRBV15 with TRBJ2-7; TRBD2 might be the D (6 bases). V dropped 1 base and J dropped 2 bases, with 9 bases sitting between them. The CDR3 covers 14 residues. Germline lookup yields CDR1 LNHNV and CDR2 YYDKDF (reference sequence). The CDR3 reads CATSRVAGPYEQYF. CDR3 bases: TGTGCCACCAGCAGAGTTGCGGGGCCCTACGAGCAGTACTTC. The full variable domain, in which reference TRBV15 and TRBJ2-7 provide the parts outside the CDR3, is DAMVIQNPRYQVTQFGKPVTLSCSQTLNHNVMYWYQQKSSQAPKLLFHYYDKDFNNEADTPDNFQSRRPNTSFCFLDIRSPGLGDTAMYLCATSRVAGPYEQYFGPGTRLTVT.

The genes are TRBV19 and TRBJ2-7, with TRBD1 identical over 9 bases. The CDR3 has 14 residues. The junction had 5 bases not matched to a gene; V was cut back by 5 bases and J by 3 bases. Germline V gives CDR1 LNHDA, CDR2 SQIVND (reference sequence). CDR3 amino acids: CASSLTGGGYEQYF. Written as DNA, the CDR3 is TGTGCCAGTAGTTTAACAGGGGGCGGCTACGAGCAGTACTTC.

CDR3 bases: TGCGCCAGCAGCTTGACGGGGGGGGAGAGCGAGACCCAGTACTTC. It translates to CASSLTGGESETQYF. The V gene is TRBV5-1, the J gene TRBJ2-5, with 8 bases identical to TRBD2. The CDR3 consists of 15 residues. Trimming at V came to 1 base and at J to 5 bases, leaving 7 bases not matched to a gene. Germline V gene data show CDR1 as SGHRS and CDR2 as YFSETQ. The full variable domain, its missing parts supplied by reference TRBV5-1 and TRBJ2-5, is KAGVTQTPRYLIKTRGQQVTLSCSPISGHRSVSWYQQTPGQGLQFLFEYFSETQRNKGNFPGRFSGRQFSNSRSEMNVSTLELGDSALYLCASSLTGGESETQYFGPGTRLLVL.

The rearrangement uses TRBV7-9 and TRBJ2-3, with 7 bases fitting TRBD1. There are 15 residues in the CDR3. CDR1 SEHNR and CDR2 FQNEAQ come from the germline V gene (reference sequence). Trimming at V came to 4 bases and at J to 5 bases, leaving 9 bases not matched to a gene. CDR3 nucleotides: TGTGCCAGCAGCTCCCGGGACAGCCAGGGAGATACGCAGTATTTT. Its protein is CASSSRDSQGDTQYF.

The V gene is TRBV10-3, the J gene TRBJ2-7; D may be TRBD2 (5 bases). Germline lookup yields CDR1 ENHRY and CDR2 SYGVKD. The CDR3 has 12 amino acids. V was trimmed by 6 bases and J by 3 bases, leaving 9 bases between them. The DNA for the CDR3 is TGTGCCATCAGCTCCACTAGCTACGAGCAGTACTTC. Encoded protein: CAISSTSYEQYF.

V usage is TRBV28 and J usage is TRBJ1-4, with D possibly matching TRBD1 (6 bases). This CDR3 comprises 14 residues. CDR1 is MDHEN, CDR2 SYDVKM, per germline. The V end lost 3 bases, the J end lost 8 bases, and 13 bases lay between the germline ends. The CDR3 sequence is CASSLGGAGEKLFF. Here the CDR3 DNA reads TGTGCCAGCAGTTTGGGGGGGGCGGGAGAAAAACTGTTTTTT.